A single sample is the source of the 26 T cell receptor beta chains below, sequenced in a study of blood T cell repertoires in COVID-19. Clones were read by immunoSEQ multiplex PCR, and TCRdb kept only the in-frame ones, dropping some. The sample includes about 270,000 clones, about four fifths of them seen just once. Sequenced: peripheral blood. The receptor set was obtained from an older man with acute or convalescent COVID-19.

The genes are TRBV7-9 and TRBJ1-2; weak D call: TRBD1 (6 bases). CDR1 SEHNR and CDR2 FQNEAQ come from the germline V gene (reference sequence). This CDR3 contains 14 residues. V was shortened by 1 base and J by 5 bases, with 11 bases between the two germline ends. The chain's CDR3 is CASSLGTALYGYTF. DNA for the CDR3: TGTGCCAGCAGCTTAGGGACAGCCCTTTATGGCTACACCTTC.

The chain couples TRBV11-2 to TRBJ2-1; a possible D gene is TRBD1 (6 bases). With 6 bases removed from V and 3 bases from J, the gap between germline ends came to 12 bases. Germline V gives CDR1 SGHAT, CDR2 FQNNGV. This CDR3 comprises 14 residues. This chain's CDR3 is CASSSGELYNEQFF. CDR3 DNA sequence: TGTGCCAGCAGTTCAGGGGAGCTCTACAATGAGCAGTTCTTC.

The V gene is TRBV19, the J gene TRBJ1-5, with a possible D match to TRBD1 (6 bases). The CDR3 sequence is 18 residues long. Germline CDR1 reads LNHDA; CDR2 reads SQIVND (reference sequence). Trimming removed 1 base from V and 0 bases from J, with 16 bases in between. CDR3 amino acids: CASSIVLGDKNSNQPQHF. In nucleotides, the CDR3 is TGTGCCAGTAGTATAGTGTTAGGGGACAAGAATAGCAATCAGCCCCAGCATTTT.

CDR3 coding DNA: TGTGCCAGCAGCTTGGGCTGGCAGACTTATCAGCCCCAGCATTTT. Its translation: CASSLGWQTYQPQHF. This rearrangement joins TRBV5-8 to TRBJ1-5; D remains ambiguous. The CDR3 spans 15 residues. The V gene's germline CDR1 is SGHTS and CDR2 YDEGEE. V was cut by 0 bases and J by 5 bases, with 12 bases left in between. Variable domain in full (rest from reference TRBV5-8 and TRBJ1-5): EAGVTQSPTHLIKTRGQQATLRCSPISGHTSVYWYQQALGLGLQFLLWYDEGEERNRGNFPPRFSGRQFPNYSSELNVNALELEDSALYLCASSLGWQTYQPQHFGDGTRLSIL.

This chain joins TRBV7-2 and TRBJ2-1, with D perhaps TRBD2 (5 bases). The CDR3 spans 15 residues. Germline assignment: CDR1 SGHTA and CDR2 FQGNSA. V was trimmed by 2 bases and J by 10 bases, leaving 18 bases between them. The CDR3 reads CASSLMLGPSGEQFF. Written as DNA, the CDR3 is TGTGCCAGCAGCTTAATGTTGGGCCCCTCGGGGGAGCAGTTCTTC.

This clone was found a few times. The gene calls are TRBV6-4 and TRBJ2-1; tentatively, D is TRBD2 (6 bases). Trimming removed 0 bases from V and 5 bases from J, with 11 bases in between. The CDR3 contains 15 residues. Germline V gene data show CDR1 as MRHNA and CDR2 as SNTAGT. In DNA form, the CDR3 reads TGTGCCAGCAGTGACTCGGGGAGGTCCCACAATGAGCAGTTCTTC. Protein product: CASSDSGRSHNEQFF.

V is TRBV3-1 (or the pseudogene TRBV3-2) and J is TRBJ1-4; no reliable D call. The CDR3 consists of 14 residues. The V end was cut by 0 bases, the J end by 8 bases, with 10 bases between. Germline lookup yields CDR1 LGHDT and CDR2 YNNKEL (reference sequence). The DNA of the CDR3 is TGTGCCAGCAGCCAAGACGGAGGGATCGAAAAACTGTTTTTT. Translated, it gives CASSQDGGIEKLFF.

V gene TRBV29-1 combines with J gene TRBJ2-7; 7 bases match TRBD1. The CDR3 is made up of 12 amino acids. CDR1 is SQVTM, CDR2 ANQGSEA, per germline. The V and J ends lost 7 bases and 2 bases, in that order; junction bases with no gene match: 5. This CDR3 is CSAGQVTYEQYF. CDR3 sequence (DNA): TGCAGCGCCGGACAGGTTACCTACGAGCAGTACTTC.

This clone was counted a single time. The chain carries TRBV7-9 and TRBJ1-5; D remains unclear. The CDR3 extends over 19 amino acids. Looked up from germline, CDR1 is SEHNR and CDR2 is FQNEAQ (reference sequence). The V gene lost 2 bases and the J gene lost 7 bases, with 27 bases spanning the gap. The DNA for the CDR3 is TGTGCCAGCAGCTTATTCTCTAGTCGGGGTCAAGAGCTTAGCCAGCCCCAGCATTTT. Its translation is CASSLFSSRGQELSQPQHF.

The chain uses TRBV19 and TRBJ2-2; TRBD1 matches 9 bases. V gave up 5 bases and J gave up 7 bases; unmatched junction bases: 5. This CDR3 has 14 amino acids. Germline V gives CDR1 LNHDA, CDR2 SQIVND (reference sequence). The CDR3 coding sequence is TGTGCCAGTAGTGTACAGGGGGCCGGCGGGGAGCTGTTTTTT. It encodes CASSVQGAGGELFF.

The chain is built from TRBV2 and TRBJ1-3, with unresolved D. The CDR3 covers 15 residues. Looked up from germline, CDR1 is SNHLY and CDR2 is FYNNEI. The V and J ends lost 4 bases and 1 base respectively, with 11 bases between them. CDR3 sequence: CASSVVIVSGNTIYF. The CDR3 nucleotides read TGTGCCAGCAGTGTAGTCATCGTTTCTGGAAACACCATATATTTT.

V and J are TRBV2 and TRBJ2-7; D gene uncertain. The CDR3 covers 13 residues. Trimming took 2 bases from V and 7 from J, leaving 12 bases between them. Germline V gene data show CDR1 as SNHLY and CDR2 as FYNNEI. This chain's CDR3 is CASSEQTFGEQYF. The CDR3 DNA sequence: TGTGCCAGCAGTGAACAGACCTTCGGGGAGCAGTACTTC.

The rearrangement links TRBV3-1 (or the pseudogene TRBV3-2) to TRBJ2-1; 8 bases align to TRBD2. V shed 5 bases and J 3 bases; nucleotides not matched to a gene: 3. CDR3 length equals 14 residues. Germline V gene lookup returns CDR1 LGHDT and CDR2 YNNKEL (reference sequence). CDR3: CASSASGRYNEQFF. DNA of the CDR3: TGTGCCAGCAGCGCTAGCGGGCGCTACAATGAGCAGTTCTTC.

The chain couples TRBV5-1 to TRBJ2-1; a weak D match, TRBD2 (5 bases). The germline gives CDR1 SGHRS, CDR2 YFSETQ. The CDR3 sequence is 15 residues long. Trimming pared 0 bases from V and 15 bases from J, leaving 22 bases between. The CDR3 sequence: CASSLAGETLHLPFF. CDR3 in DNA: TGCGCCAGCAGCTTGGCCGGGGAAACACTTCACTTGCCGTTCTTC.

This clone was observed once. This rearrangement joins TRBV6-6 to TRBJ1-6; D possibly corresponds to TRBD1 (5 bases). Trimming shortened V by 6 bases and J by 7 bases, and 16 bases separated the two germline ends. Germline loops: CDR1 MNHNY, CDR2 SVGAGI (reference sequence). The CDR3 sequence is 15 residues long. CDR3 nucleotides: TGTGCCAGCAGCTTGGTTGGGGGGGGGAATTCACCCCTCCACTTT. Protein: CASSLVGGGNSPLHF.

This clone has more than one count but fewer than ten. The V gene is TRBV4-1, the J gene TRBJ2-1, with D possibly matching TRBD2 (5 bases). Per the germline V gene, CDR1 is MGHRA and CDR2 is YSYEKL. The CDR3 runs 15 residues. Deletions cut 4 bases from V and 4 bases from J, with 14 bases between. This CDR3 is CASSPGGRAYNEQFF. CDR3 nucleotides: TGCGCCAGCAGCCCGGGTGGGCGGGCGTACAATGAGCAGTTCTTC.

The CDR3 loop is CASSNGGAGTGELFF. The CDR3 DNA reads TGTGCCAGCAGCAACGGGGGGGCCGGTACCGGGGAGCTGTTTTTT. This chain joins TRBV3-1 (or the pseudogene TRBV3-2) and TRBJ2-2; TRBD2 aligns across 8 bases. The CDR3 has 15 amino acids. Germline CDR1 LGHDT, CDR2 YNNKEL (reference sequence). V lost 5 bases to trimming and J lost 5 bases; unmatched junction nucleotides: 7.

The V call is TRBV30, the J call TRBJ2-1; D is uncertain. Trimming shortened V by 1 base and J by 2 bases, and 9 bases separated the two germline ends. The germline gives CDR1 GTSNPN, CDR2 SVGIG (reference sequence). CDR3 length: 14 residues. This CDR3 reads CAWSARVPYNEQFF. The CDR3 nucleotides are TGTGCCTGGAGTGCTCGGGTACCCTACAATGAGCAGTTCTTC. The variable domain in full, with the rest retrieved from reference TRBV30 and TRBJ2-1, is SQTIHQWPATLVQPVGSPLSLECTVEGTSNPNLYWYRQAAGRGLQLLFYSVGIGQISSEVPQNLSASRPQDRQFILSSKKLLLSDSGFYLCAWSARVPYNEQFFGPGTRLTVL.

This clone was detected a few times. This chain connects TRBV5-1 to TRBJ2-2, with 7 bases identical to TRBD2. J lost 5 bases, V lost 2 bases, and 12 bases had no gene match. Per the germline V gene, CDR1 is SGHRS and CDR2 is YFSETQ. The CDR3 loop spans 17 amino acids. CDR3 residues: CASSFLGPTSRTGELFF. In DNA form, the CDR3 reads TGCGCCAGCAGCTTTTTAGGTCCGACTAGCCGAACCGGGGAGCTGTTTTTT.

V and J are TRBV2 and TRBJ1-5; no clear D gene. V lost 7 bases and J lost 1, with 17 bases in between. The CDR3 runs 16 residues. Per the germline V gene, CDR1 is SNHLY and CDR2 is FYNNEI. The CDR3 region has the DNA TGTGCCAGCAACCCGGCCCCGACTATGAGCAATCAGCCCCAGCATTTT. It encodes CASNPAPTMSNQPQHF.

The table lists this clone with a count of one. This sequence joins TRBV28 and TRBJ2-3; TRBD2 is a possible D gene (5 bases). The germline V and J ends were trimmed by 4 bases and 1 base, with 12 bases remaining between them. The germline gives CDR1 MDHEN, CDR2 SYDVKM. The CDR3 has 15 residues. CDR3 protein: CASSSGKVGTDTQYF. The CDR3 DNA reads TGTGCCAGCAGTTCCGGGAAAGTGGGCACAGATACGCAGTATTTT.

The chain employs TRBV6-1 and TRBJ1-1; D is perhaps TRBD1 (5 bases). V dropped 3 bases and J dropped 2 bases, with 16 bases sitting between them. This CDR3 has 16 residues. From germline, CDR1 is MNHNS and CDR2 SASEGT. The CDR3 coding sequence is TGTGCCAGCAGTGATATATATAAGGGGCCCAACACTGAAGCTTTCTTT. Residues: CASSDIYKGPNTEAFF.

The V and J genes are TRBV29-1 and TRBJ1-2; TRBD1 agrees at 9 bases. CDR3 length: 12 amino acids. Germline V gene sequence: CDR1 SQVTM, CDR2 ANQGSEA. Losses at the gene ends were 3 bases for V and 8 bases for J; bases not matched to a gene: 4. The CDR3, as DNA: TGCAGCGTTGACCGGGGACAGGGAGGCTACACCTTC. Encoded protein: CSVDRGQGGYTF.

This chain links TRBV5-1 with TRBJ2-1, with a weak D call TRBD2 (6 bases). V was pared by 4 bases and J by 7 bases, with 9 bases between. The CDR3 is made up of 12 amino acids. The germline gives CDR1 SGHRS, CDR2 YFSETQ. The CDR3 region is CASSAGLNEQFF. In DNA form, the CDR3 reads TGCGCCAGCAGCGCGGGACTGAATGAGCAGTTCTTC.

This chain joins TRBV5-1 and TRBJ1-4; weak D call: TRBD1 (6 bases). The germline V gene has CDR1 SGHRS and CDR2 YFSETQ. Trimming took 5 bases from V and 10 from J, leaving 21 bases between them. The CDR3 consists of 15 residues. The CDR3 DNA reads TGCGCCAGCAGTCCGGGGGGGGCCGAGGCTCGAAAACTGTTTTTT. This encodes CASSPGGAEARKLFF.

The chain's CDR3 is CASSHRETGELFF. CDR3 DNA sequence: TGTGCCAGCAGTCACAGGGAAACCGGGGAGCTGTTTTTT. The chain couples TRBV6-5 to TRBJ2-2, with TRBD1 as a possible D gene (6 bases). Trimming cost V 5 bases and J 5 bases, with 9 bases left between them. This CDR3 has 13 amino acids. The germline CDR1 and CDR2 sequences are MNHEY and SVGAGI.